The clone carrying this TCR beta chain was detected only once. Its cognate antigen is unknown. Repertoires were generated with immunoSEQ multiplex PCR, while TCRdb's copy carries only in-frame clones and drops some. The sample has tens of thousands of clones, roughly 95% seen once. This sample is drawn from a study of T cells after posttransplantation cyclophosphamide. Notes on the study in general: After PTCy, TRB diversity resembled that of CNI/methotrexate controls. Blood and skin or GI T cell repertoires showed limited TRB overlap.

CDR1 and CDR2 (germline): KGHSH, LQKENI. The J segment lost 4 bases and the V segment lost 6 bases, leaving 17 bases of the junction unmatched. The CDR3 loop spans 18 amino acids. This receptor was obtained from a woman younger than 45 in good health and a related stem cell transplant donor. The chain is built from TRBV18 and TRBJ2-3; TRBD2 matches at 9 bases. Sequenced: PBMCs. CDR3 DNA: TGTGCCAGCTCCCCCGAGGCTGCGGGGGGGATATACGCAGATACGCAGTATTTT. As protein: CASSPEAAGGIYADTQYF.